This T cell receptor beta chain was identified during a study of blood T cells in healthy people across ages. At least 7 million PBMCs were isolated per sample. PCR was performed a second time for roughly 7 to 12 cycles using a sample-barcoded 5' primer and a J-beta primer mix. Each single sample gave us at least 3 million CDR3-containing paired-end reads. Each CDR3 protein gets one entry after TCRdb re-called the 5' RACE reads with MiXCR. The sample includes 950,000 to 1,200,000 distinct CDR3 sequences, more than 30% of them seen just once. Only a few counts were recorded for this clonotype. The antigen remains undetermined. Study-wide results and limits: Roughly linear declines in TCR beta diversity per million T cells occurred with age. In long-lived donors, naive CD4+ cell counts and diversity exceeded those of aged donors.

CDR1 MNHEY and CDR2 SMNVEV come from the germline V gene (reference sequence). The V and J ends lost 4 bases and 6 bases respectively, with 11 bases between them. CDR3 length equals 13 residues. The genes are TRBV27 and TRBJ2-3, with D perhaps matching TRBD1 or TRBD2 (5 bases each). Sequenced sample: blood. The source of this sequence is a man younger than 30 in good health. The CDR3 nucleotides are TGTGCCAGCAGTTATCAGGGACCGGATACGCAGTATTTT. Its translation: CASSYQGPDTQYF.